The rows below give T cell receptor beta chains drawn from one sample of a study of cytomegalovirus exposure and HLA in healthy donors. Some clones are missing from TCRdb's copy, which holds only in-frame ones; the method was immunoSEQ multiplex PCR. There are roughly 90,000 clones in the sample; about 68% occur only once, and around 22% lies in the top ten. Sequenced input: PBMCs. The receptors were gathered from a man aged 25-40 years in good health and CMV-seropositive. Both conserved end residues are part of each CDR3.

V	J	CDR3
TRBV19	TRBJ1-1	CASWQGREAFF
TRBV7-2	TRBJ2-5	CASSYGLAGATPHGETQYF
TRBV7-2	TRBJ1-5	CASSLGGYNQPQHF
TRBV7-8	TRBJ1-1	CASSLGQSNTEAFF
TRBV6-1	TRBJ1-6	CASSERGSKNSPLHF
TRBV7-3	TRBJ2-1	CASSSLEASSYNEQFF
TRBV19	TRBJ1-2	CASSIDRDYGYTF
TRBV11-2	TRBJ1-2	CASSLAGTGKIYGYTF
TRBV5-1	TRBJ2-3	CASSLSPSGRDTQYF
TRBV4-3	TRBJ2-7	CASSQGGQGRYEQYF
TRBV7-2	TRBJ2-2	CASSAQSLAGANTGELFF
TRBV4-1	TRBJ1-1	CASSQGPGGNTEAFF
TRBV5-1	TRBJ1-4	CASSLQQGSNEKLFF
TRBV10-1	TRBJ1-1	CASSESEGNTEAFF
TRBV18	TRBJ2-5	CASSPQVTEGQETQYF